Detailed here is one T cell receptor (beta chain). Its cognate antigen is unknown. It was CD45RO-negative cells, positively selected for CCR7, that made up naive CD8 cells, with terminally differentiated effector memory CD45RA+ cells excluded. The ends lost 0 bases at V and 6 bases at J; junction bases unmatched: 4. The CDR3 spans 14 residues. The germline CDR1 and CDR2 sequences are SGDLS and YYNGEE. This sample was taken from a study of shared clonotypes between healthy human individuals. Study results and limitations: Compared with clonotypes that all four donors shared, non-shared clonotypes had lower generation probabilities. A small donor pool kept down the genetic and exposure-history diversity that was represented.

Profiling relied on immunoSEQ multiplex PCR, and the TCRdb table lists in-frame clones only, not all of them. The sample has about 2 million clones; around 96% are singletons. The sample consisted of naive CD8+ T cells sorted from blood. The sequence derives from a man aged 18 to 30 in good health. The rearrangement joins TRBV9 to TRBJ2-7; 9 bases match TRBD2. The DNA of the CDR3 is TGTGCCAGCAGCGTAGGCCCAGCGGGAGGCGAGCAGTACTTC. Translating it yields CASSVGPAGGEQYF.